These 32 T cell receptor beta chains were sequenced from one sample in a study of CD8 T cells in ankylosing spondylitis. Study conclusions and caveats: The study identified a TCR beta motif of several highly homologous variants that appeared characteristic of ankylosing spondylitis blood.

Their antigen targets remain unknown. Via MiXCR, TCRdb re-called the 5' RACE reads, giving one row per CDR3 protein. Seen here are hundreds of thousands of distinct CDR3 sequences, approximately 12% observed once, and the top ten hold approximately 0.46%. The material sequenced was blood, either unsorted or a sorted T cell fraction (not recorded which). All receptors come from a male donor with ankylosing spondylitis.

This clonotype appeared a few times. The chain joins TRBV12-3 or TRBV12-4 to TRBJ2-1, with 12 nucleotides matching TRBD2. The CDR3 is 18 amino acids. V shed 5 bases, J shed 0 bases, and the junction held 8 bases outside the gene matches. CDR3 sequence (DNA): TGTGCCAGCAGTCCAGGACTAGCGGGATCCTCCTCCTACAATGAGCAGTTCTTC. Translation gives CASSPGLAGSSSYNEQFF.

The V gene is TRBV9, the J gene TRBJ2-4, with D maybe TRBD2 (5 bases). This CDR3 is 13 amino acids long. V was clipped by 0 bases and J by 9 bases, with 10 bases between them. Germline V gene data show CDR1 as SGDLS and CDR2 as YYNGEE. CDR3 loop: CASSVVEAGIQYF. The CDR3 DNA reads as TGTGCCAGCAGCGTAGTCGAGGCGGGCATTCAGTACTTC.

The chain recombines TRBV20-1 with TRBJ2-3; D uncertain. Germline assignment: CDR1 DFQATT and CDR2 SNEGSKA (reference sequence). CDR3 length: 15 amino acids. V lost 3 bases, J lost 4 bases, and 17 bases lay in between. In DNA, the CDR3 is TGCAGTGCTAGTAGTTTGGCCGCTTCGGCAGATACGCAGTATTTT. As protein: CSASSLAASADTQYF.

V usage is TRBV6-1 and J usage is TRBJ2-1; D is possibly TRBD1 (5 bases). Germline V lookup: CDR1 MNHNS, CDR2 SASEGT. The CDR3 totals 13 residues. V lost 6 bases and J 10 bases, leaving 16 bases between the germline ends. CDR3 DNA sequence: TGTGCCAGCAGCCCCTTGGGGCGAAGCGAGCAGTTCTTC. Protein: CASSPLGRSEQFF.

This clonotype has a single count. V usage is TRBV20-1 and J usage is TRBJ2-7, with 10 positions matching TRBD2. CDR1 and CDR2 from the germline V gene are DFQATT and SNEGSKA (reference sequence). The CDR3 length is 15 residues. The V gene end was trimmed by 6 bases and the J gene end by 2 bases; junction bases not matched to a gene: 10. The CDR3 sequence: CSAHIRTSGTYEQYF. The CDR3 nucleotides read TGCAGTGCCCACATCAGGACTAGCGGAACCTACGAGCAGTACTTC.

This clonotype was detected a few times. The CDR3 nucleotides are TGTGCCAGCAGGGGACAGGGGGCTAGCATTGATTCACCCCTCCACTTT. Encoded protein: CASRGQGASIDSPLHF. J is TRBJ1-6 and V is TRBV7-2, with TRBD1 matching over 12 bases. The ends lost 6 bases at V and 8 bases at J; junction bases unmatched: 8. The CDR3 contains 16 residues. The germline V gene has CDR1 SGHTA and CDR2 FQGNSA.

This clonotype occurred a few times. CDR3 nucleotide sequence: TGTGCCAGTAGTTGGGCAGGGCGGCTTCCCGGGGAGCTGTTTTTT. Protein sequence: CASSWAGRLPGELFF. This chain joins TRBV19 and TRBJ2-2, with D maybe TRBD1 (5 bases). Trimming took off 5 bases at V and 6 bases at J, with 16 bases between the two ends. The CDR3 is 15 residues long. Germline values: CDR1 LNHDA, CDR2 SQIVND (reference sequence). The full variable domain, its missing parts supplied by reference TRBV19 and TRBJ2-2, is DGGITQSPKYLFRKEGQNVTLSCEQNLNHDAMYWYRQDPGQGLRLIYYSQIVNDFQKGDIAEGYSVSREKKESFPLTVTSAQKNPTAFYLCASSWAGRLPGELFFGEGSRLTVL.

This clonotype was seen only a few times. This sequence joins TRBV10-3 and TRBJ2-3, with no clear D. Germline V CDR1 and CDR2: ENHRY, SYGVKD. V was trimmed by 6 bases and J by 0 bases, leaving 16 bases between them. The CDR3 sequence is 16 residues long. The CDR3 sequence: CAIRTSLVASTDTQYF. CDR3 in DNA: TGTGCCATCAGGACGAGCCTAGTGGCTAGCACAGATACGCAGTATTTT.

The chain joins TRBV5-1 to TRBJ1-1, with a tentative D call TRBD1 (5 bases). Germline V CDR1 and CDR2: SGHRS, YFSETQ. The CDR3 sequence is 14 residues long. Trimming removed 4 bases from V and 1 base from J, with 11 bases in between. CDR3 loop: CASSPDTGNTEAFF. In DNA form, the CDR3 reads TGCGCCAGCAGCCCAGATACAGGGAACACTGAAGCTTTCTTT.

V usage is TRBV10-3 and J usage is TRBJ1-4, with D tentatively TRBD1 (5 bases). Trimming removed 0 bases from V and 8 bases from J, with 13 bases in between. This CDR3 spans 15 amino acids. Germline CDR1 ENHRY, CDR2 SYGVKD. CDR3 sequence: CAISESPGPEEKLFF. Here the CDR3 DNA reads TGTGCCATCAGTGAGTCGCCAGGGCCTGAGGAAAAACTGTTTTTT.

This clonotype was counted between two and nine times. The chain joins TRBV10-2 to TRBJ2-7; 9 bases line up with TRBD2. V lost 6 bases and J lost 4; bases outside the gene matches: 7. CDR3 size: 14 residues. CDR1 is WSHSY and CDR2 is SAAADI in the germline V gene. CDR3 region: CASRASGTRYEQYF. The CDR3 nucleotides read TGCGCCAGCAGGGCTAGCGGGACCCGTTACGAGCAGTACTTC.

The rearrangement links TRBV11-2 to TRBJ1-4; 7 nucleotides align to TRBD1. Looked up from germline, CDR1 is SGHAT and CDR2 is FQNNGV. The length of the CDR3 is 17 residues. V was pared by 5 bases and J by 8 bases, with 17 bases of the junction left unmatched. As DNA, the CDR3 is TGTGCCAGCAGCGTGGGCTTACAAGGGGGCCTGGGCGAAAAACTGTTTTTT. It translates to CASSVGLQGGLGEKLFF.

This clonotype was counted many times. V and J are TRBV7-2 and TRBJ2-5; D tentatively reads TRBD1 or TRBD2 (5 bases each). Germline V gene data show CDR1 as SGHTA and CDR2 as FQGNSA. The CDR3 is made up of 14 amino acids. Between the trimmed V and J ends, which lost 5 bases and 4 bases, there was a span of 14 bases. The CDR3 DNA sequence: TGTGCCAGCAGCGGCCGGGGCCCTTTAGAGACCCAGTACTTC. Amino acid sequence: CASSGRGPLETQYF.

This clonotype was seen only a few times. The chain joins TRBV6-1 to TRBJ2-1; TRBD2 is a possible D gene (6 bases). Germline V gives CDR1 MNHNS, CDR2 SASEGT. The V and J ends lost 6 bases and 7 bases respectively, with 19 bases between them. The CDR3 covers 15 residues. The CDR3 spells CASRLGQGGGNEQFF. DNA for the CDR3: TGTGCCAGCAGACTTGGCCAGGGTGGGGGGAATGAGCAGTTCTTC.

The V call is TRBV29-1, the J call TRBJ2-1, with TRBD1 matching over 9 bases. The CDR3 has 13 amino acids. The V gene end was trimmed by 6 bases and the J gene end by 6 bases; junction bases not matched to a gene: 6. The germline V gene has CDR1 SQVTM and CDR2 ANQGSEA. CDR3 in amino acids: CSVPGQGSNEQFF. The CDR3 nucleotides are TGCAGCGTCCCCGGACAGGGGAGCAATGAGCAGTTCTTC.

This clonotype was counted at least ten times. The genes are TRBV5-1 and TRBJ2-7; 7 bases match TRBD2. V was pared by 3 bases and J by 0 bases, with 9 bases of the junction left unmatched. This CDR3 comprises 16 residues. The V gene's germline CDR1 is SGHRS and CDR2 YFSETQ. Here the CDR3 reads CASSSGGRTTSYEQYF. CDR3 in DNA: TGCGCCAGCAGCTCGGGGGGTAGGACGACCTCCTACGAGCAGTACTTC.

The chain employs TRBV21-1 and TRBJ2-7. TRBV21-1 is designated a pseudogene. The CDR3 contains 15 residues. The CDR3 reads CASLWVQKHIGEQYF. The CDR3 DNA reads as TGTGCCAGCCTTTGGGTCCAGAAGCACATTGGGGAGCAGTACTTC.

The rearrangement uses TRBV7-9 and TRBJ1-4, with 7 bases lining up with TRBD1. Germline values: CDR1 SEHNR, CDR2 FQNEAQ (reference sequence). The J segment lost 6 bases and the V segment lost 8 bases, leaving 6 bases of the junction unmatched. This CDR3 is 13 amino acids long. The CDR3 DNA sequence: TGTGCCAGCCAGGGACAGCTGTATGAAAAACTGTTTTTT. Translation: CASQGQLYEKLFF.

This clonotype has a handful of counts. V is TRBV12-3 or TRBV12-4 and J is TRBJ1-6; D gene uncertain. Trimming cost V 4 bases and J 10 bases, with 17 bases left between them. The CDR3 consists of 15 residues. In DNA, the CDR3 is TGTGCCAGCAGTTCGAGGGCCCATTCCCGATCACCCCTCCACTTT. This sequence encodes CASSSRAHSRSPLHF.

This clonotype was detected ten times or more. The chain has TRBV20-1 and TRBJ2-1, with D possibly being TRBD2 (7 bases). The V and J ends lost 3 bases and 9 bases respectively, with 21 bases between them. Per the germline V gene, CDR1 is DFQATT and CDR2 is SNEGSKA (reference sequence). This CDR3 spans 15 amino acids. The CDR3 is CSARGARLASSEQFF. CDR3 sequence (DNA): TGCAGTGCTAGGGGGGCGAGACTAGCTTCAAGTGAGCAGTTCTTC.

This clonotype was seen repeatedly, ten times or more. The chain is built from TRBV29-1 and TRBJ2-3; D may be TRBD1 or TRBD2 (5 bases each). V was trimmed by 3 bases and J by 1 base, leaving 11 bases between them. Germline V gives CDR1 SQVTM, CDR2 ANQGSEA. The CDR3 loop spans 14 amino acids. CDR3: CSVDRDQGTDTQYF. DNA of the CDR3: TGCAGCGTTGACCGGGACCAGGGCACAGATACGCAGTATTTT.

In this sample, this clonotype turned up a few times. The chain joins TRBV6-5 to TRBJ2-5, with 7 bases that match TRBD1. Germline CDR1 is MNHEY and CDR2 is SVGAGI. The length of the CDR3 is 18 residues. Losses at the gene ends were 0 bases for V and 5 bases for J; bases not matched to a gene: 15. CDR3 sequence (DNA): TGTGCCAGCAGTTACTCTGGGGCGACAGGGCCCAACGGGGAGACCCAGTACTTC. It translates to CASSYSGATGPNGETQYF.

This clonotype appeared a few times. The V gene is TRBV5-1, the J gene TRBJ1-4; D unresolved. Germline lookup yields CDR1 SGHRS and CDR2 YFSETQ. Trimming pared 5 bases from V and 5 bases from J, leaving 10 bases between. The CDR3 has 13 amino acids. CDR3 sequence (DNA): TGCGCCAGCAGAAAGACGCAGAATGAAAAACTGTTTTTT. Its translation: CASRKTQNEKLFF.

The rearrangement uses TRBV20-1 and TRBJ2-1; 9 bases are a match to TRBD2. Germline V gene data show CDR1 as DFQATT and CDR2 as SNEGSKA (reference sequence). Trimming removed 2 bases from V and 0 bases from J; junction bases left unmatched: 14. The length of the CDR3 is 19 residues. CDR3 sequence reads: CSARLASGNRRGSYNEQFF. The CDR3 DNA sequence: TGCAGTGCTAGACTTGCTAGCGGGAACCGTAGGGGCTCCTACAATGAGCAGTTCTTC.

The rearrangement links TRBV7-9 to TRBJ1-4; no firm D call. Trimming pared 1 base from V and 0 bases from J, leaving 6 bases between. CDR3 length equals 15 residues. Germline assignment: CDR1 SEHNR and CDR2 FQNEAQ (reference sequence). CDR3 DNA: TGTGCCAGCAGCTTAGACCCGGCAACTAATGAAAAACTGTTTTTT. Amino acids: CASSLDPATNEKLFF.

This clonotype was detected only a few times. The chain uses TRBV7-2 and TRBJ2-4; D tentatively reads TRBD1 or TRBD2 (6 bases each). CDR3 length: 15 residues. V lost 5 bases, J lost 7 bases, and 18 bases lay in between. CDR1 is SGHTA, CDR2 FQGNSA, per germline. CDR3 amino acids: CASSKGGSGGNIQYF. In DNA form, the CDR3 reads TGTGCCAGCAGCAAGGGGGGTAGCGGAGGGAACATTCAGTACTTC.

CDR3 nucleotides: TGTGCCAGCAGTTTTTGGCAGGGCTATGGCTACACCTTC. This encodes CASSFWQGYGYTF. The chain recombines TRBV27 with TRBJ1-2, with a tentative D call TRBD1 (5 bases). Trimming shortened V by 3 bases and J by 4 bases, and 9 bases separated the two germline ends. The CDR3 has 13 amino acids. Germline V gene lookup returns CDR1 MNHEY and CDR2 SMNVEV (reference sequence).

This sequence joins TRBV28 and TRBJ1-1; TRBD1 is a possible D gene (5 bases). Germline lookup yields CDR1 MDHEN and CDR2 SYDVKM. The ends were cut back, 5 bases at V and 7 bases at J, with 14 bases in the middle. CDR3 size: 13 residues. CDR3 sequence reads: CASSVYRGYEAFF. DNA of the CDR3: TGTGCCAGCAGTGTATACCGGGGGTATGAAGCTTTCTTT. The entire variable domain, with the rest obtained from reference TRBV28 and TRBJ1-1, is as follows: DVKVTQSSRYLVKRTGEKVFLECVQDMDHENMFWYRQDPGLGLRLIYFSYDVKMKEKGDIPEGYSVSREKKERFSLILESASTNQTSMYLCASSVYRGYEAFFGQGTRLTVV.

This clonotype appeared many times. The J gene is TRBJ2-5, the V gene TRBV29-1; D gene unclear. V dropped 7 bases and J dropped 1 base, with 10 bases sitting between them. This CDR3 has 12 amino acids. Germline V gene lookup returns CDR1 SQVTM and CDR2 ANQGSEA. CDR3 sequence: CSAAAAQETQYF. The DNA for the CDR3 is TGCAGCGCCGCCGCTGCCCAAGAGACCCAGTACTTC.

This clonotype was picked up many times. J is TRBJ2-7 and V is TRBV5-1; D may correspond to TRBD1 or TRBD2 (6 bases each). Trimming stripped 4 bases from V and 3 bases from J, with 20 bases between. The CDR3 length is 16 residues. The germline gives CDR1 SGHRS, CDR2 YFSETQ. CDR3: CASSPNPGAGYYEQYF. Written as DNA, the CDR3 is TGCGCCAGCAGCCCAAACCCGGGGGCCGGGTACTACGAGCAGTACTTC. Full variable domain (rest looked up from reference TRBV5-1 and TRBJ2-7): KAGVTQTPRYLIKTRGQQVTLSCSPISGHRSVSWYQQTPGQGLQFLFEYFSETQRNKGNFPGRFSGRQFSNSRSEMNVSTLELGDSALYLCASSPNPGAGYYEQYFGPGTRLTVT.

The chain couples TRBV18 to TRBJ2-2; D is unclear. This CDR3 has 16 residues. CDR1 KGHSH and CDR2 LQKENI come from the germline V gene. The V end was cut by 1 base, the J end by 5 bases, with 14 bases between. This CDR3 reads CASSPQIGFETGELFF. CDR3 nucleotide sequence: TGTGCCAGCTCACCACAGATCGGGTTTGAGACCGGGGAGCTGTTTTTT. Using reference TRBV18 and TRBJ2-2 for the parts outside the CDR3, the full variable domain is NAGVMQNPRHLVRRRGQEARLRCSPMKGHSHVYWYRQLPEEGLKFMVYLQKENIIDESGMPKERFSAEFPKEGPSILRIQQVVRGDSAAYFCASSPQIGFETGELFFGEGSRLTVL.

The chain is built from TRBV24-1 and TRBJ2-7, with 8 bases lining up with TRBD1. The CDR3 covers 11 residues. V lost 9 bases to trimming and J lost 5 bases; unmatched junction nucleotides: 2. The germline V gene encodes CDR1 KGHDR and CDR2 SFDVKD. CDR3 region: CATGQGDEQYF. The DNA for the CDR3 is TGTGCCACCGGACAGGGCGACGAGCAGTACTTC.